This TCR beta chain stems from a study of T cells after yellow fever vaccination. In the study overall: Where fractions had low cell numbers, libraries were prepared from them with the SMART-Seq v4 Ultra Low Input RNA kit.

In regard to this clonotype: Its cognate antigen is unknown.

TCRdb called the 5' RACE reads again in MiXCR, with one record for every CDR3 protein. This repertoire shows approximately 580,000 distinct CDR3 sequences, less than 20% found once; its top ten account for roughly 17%. Study results and caveats: The study noted that FACS-sorted repertoires could contain abundant clonotypes contaminating from the bulk population. Clonotypes found in both CD4 and CD8 compartments made up a small share. Reappearance after the booster was seen for most primary-vaccination clones, at 96% CD4 and about 90% CD8.

This CDR3 contains 16 residues. CDR1 is KGHDR and CDR2 is SFDVKD in the germline V gene. Trimming pared 1 base from V and 5 bases from J, leaving 16 bases between. This chain joins TRBV24-1 and TRBJ2-5; D gene uncertain. The TCR originated in a young man who received the YFV17D yellow fever vaccine. The sequencing used PBMCs, collected 5 days after the first yellow fever vaccination. The CDR3 sequence is CATSDFAAGPYETQYF. As DNA, the CDR3 is TGTGCCACCAGTGATTTCGCAGCCGGCCCTTACGAGACCCAGTACTTC.